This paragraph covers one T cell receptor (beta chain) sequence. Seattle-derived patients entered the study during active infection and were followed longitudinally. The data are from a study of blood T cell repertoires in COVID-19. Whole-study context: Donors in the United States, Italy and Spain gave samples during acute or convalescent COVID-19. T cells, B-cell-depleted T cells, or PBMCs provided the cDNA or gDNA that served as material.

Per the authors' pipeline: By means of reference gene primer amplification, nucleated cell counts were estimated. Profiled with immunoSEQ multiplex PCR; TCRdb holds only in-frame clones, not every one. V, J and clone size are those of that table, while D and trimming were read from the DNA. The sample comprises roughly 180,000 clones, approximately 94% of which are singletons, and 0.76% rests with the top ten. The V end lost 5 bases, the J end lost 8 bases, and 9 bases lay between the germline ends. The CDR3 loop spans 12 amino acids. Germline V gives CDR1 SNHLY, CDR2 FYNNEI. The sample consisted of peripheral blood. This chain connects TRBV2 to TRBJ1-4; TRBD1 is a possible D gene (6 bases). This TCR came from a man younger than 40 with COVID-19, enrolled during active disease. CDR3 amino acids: CASSPGTEKLFF. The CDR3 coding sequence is TGTGCCAGCAGTCCCGGGACAGAAAAACTGTTTTTT.